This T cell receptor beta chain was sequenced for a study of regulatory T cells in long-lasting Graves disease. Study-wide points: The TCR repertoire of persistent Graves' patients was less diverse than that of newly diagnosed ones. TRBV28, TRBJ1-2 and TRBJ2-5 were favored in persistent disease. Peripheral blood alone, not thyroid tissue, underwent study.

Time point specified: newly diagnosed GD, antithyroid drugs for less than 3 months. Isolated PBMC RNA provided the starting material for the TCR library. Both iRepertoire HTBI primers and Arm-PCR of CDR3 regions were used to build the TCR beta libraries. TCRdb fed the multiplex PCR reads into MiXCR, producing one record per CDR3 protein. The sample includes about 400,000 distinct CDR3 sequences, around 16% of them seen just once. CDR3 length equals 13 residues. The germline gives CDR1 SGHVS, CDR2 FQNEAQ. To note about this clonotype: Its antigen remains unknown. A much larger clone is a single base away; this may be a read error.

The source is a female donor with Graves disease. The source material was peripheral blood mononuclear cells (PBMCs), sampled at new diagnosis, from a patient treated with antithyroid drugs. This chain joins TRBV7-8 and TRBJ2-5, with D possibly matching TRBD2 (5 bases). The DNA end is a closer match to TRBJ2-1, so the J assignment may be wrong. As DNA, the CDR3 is TGTGCCAGCAGCGCCCGATCTGACTACGAGCAGTTCTTC. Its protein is CASSARSDYEQFF.